This entry lists 32 T cell receptor beta chains sequenced from one sample in a study of blood T cell repertoires in COVID-19. Here immunoSEQ multiplex PCR was the method, and the copy in TCRdb shows in-frame clones only, minus some. The sample consists of 150,000 to 200,000 clones, around four fifths of them appearing once. What was sequenced was peripheral blood. These receptors all stem from an elderly woman with active or convalescent COVID-19.

This clone was picked up one time. The chain couples TRBV7-9 to TRBJ1-2; TRBD1 matches at 9 bases. Germline V CDR1 and CDR2: SEHNR, FQNEAQ (reference sequence). The CDR3 spans 15 residues. The V segment lost 4 bases and the J segment 5 bases; nucleotides outside the gene matches: 8. The CDR3 loop is CASSSEQGAWYGYTF. CDR3 sequence (DNA): TGTGCCAGCAGCTCGGAACAGGGGGCTTGGTATGGCTACACCTTC.

The chain uses TRBV10-1 and TRBJ2-3, with 7 bases lining up with TRBD2. V lost 3 bases to trimming and J lost 6 bases; unmatched junction nucleotides: 9. Germline CDR1 reads WNHNN; CDR2 reads SYGVQD (reference sequence). This CDR3 comprises 15 residues. The CDR3 nucleotides are TGCGCCAGCAGTGAAGAGACTAGCTGGGTGGATACGCAGTATTTT. It encodes CASSEETSWVDTQYF.

V is TRBV6-5 and J is TRBJ2-2; the match to TRBD1 covers 8 bases. Per the germline V gene, CDR1 is MNHEY and CDR2 is SVGAGI. The CDR3 has 15 amino acids. The J segment lost 8 bases and the V segment lost 7 bases, leaving 12 bases of the junction unmatched. This chain's CDR3 is CASTIMVTGAGELFF. CDR3 nucleotides: TGTGCCAGCACCATAATGGTGACAGGGGCAGGGGAGCTGTTTTTT.

The sample holds a few counts of this clone. The genes are TRBV7-8 and TRBJ1-5; 7 positions agree with TRBD1. Unmatched junction bases numbered 7, after V lost 5 bases and J lost 3 bases. This CDR3 has 15 amino acids. Germline values: CDR1 SGHVS, CDR2 FQNEAQ. Here the CDR3 DNA reads TGTGCCAGCAGCCCAACAGGGGCAAACAATCAGCCCCAGCATTTT. Protein sequence: CASSPTGANNQPQHF. The whole variable domain, filled in from reference TRBV7-8 and TRBJ1-5, reads GAGVSQSPRYKVAKRGQDVALRCDPISGHVSLFWYQQALGQGPEFLTYFQNEAQLDKSGLPSDRFFAERPEGSVSTLKIQRTQQEDSAVYLCASSPTGANNQPQHFGDGTRLSIL.

Here the CDR3 reads CASSTSGRSPVETQYF. Here the CDR3 DNA reads TGTGCCAGCAGCACCAGTGGGAGGTCTCCTGTGGAGACCCAGTACTTC. This chain uses TRBV7-2 with TRBJ2-5; tentatively, D is TRBD2 (6 bases). V shed 5 bases and J shed 5 bases, with 21 bases lying between them. The CDR3 is 16 amino acids. CDR1 SGHTA and CDR2 FQGNSA come from the germline V gene.

The genes are TRBV12-3 or TRBV12-4 and TRBJ1-1; perhaps TRBD1 as D (6 bases). The ends were cut back, 4 bases at V and 3 bases at J, with 9 bases in the middle. CDR3 size: 13 residues. The chain's CDR3 is CASSSNRDTEAFF. Written as DNA, the CDR3 is TGTGCCAGCAGTTCGAACAGGGACACTGAAGCTTTCTTT.

The chain couples TRBV27 to TRBJ1-6, with 8 bases fitting TRBD1. CDR1 is MNHEY, CDR2 SMNVEV, per germline (reference sequence). The CDR3 is 16 amino acids. V shed 4 bases, J shed 7 bases, and the junction held 9 bases outside the gene matches. CDR3 bases: TGTGCCAGCAGTTCGGGGGCAGGACAGGGAAATTCACCCCTCCACTTT. It translates to CASSSGAGQGNSPLHF.

The gene calls are TRBV11-1 and TRBJ2-1; possibly TRBD1 for D (6 bases). There are 11 residues in the CDR3. Germline V gene lookup returns CDR1 SGHAT and CDR2 FQDESV (reference sequence). V was cut by 6 bases and J by 16 bases, with 16 bases left in between. The CDR3 DNA reads as TGTGCCAGCAGTTCGGGACATTTAGCATTCTTC. Translation: CASSSGHLAFF.

The chain links TRBV19 to TRBJ1-5; 8 bases are a match to TRBD1. Germline CDR1 reads LNHDA; CDR2 reads SQIVND (reference sequence). Trimming removed 1 base from V and 6 bases from J; junction bases left unmatched: 5. The CDR3 length is 15 residues. CDR3 sequence: CASSIVSGGIQPQHF. The CDR3 DNA is TGTGCCAGTAGTATAGTATCAGGGGGCATTCAGCCCCAGCATTTT.

The chain recombines TRBV7-2 with TRBJ2-5, with D possibly TRBD1 on 5 matching bases. With 1 base removed from V and 4 bases from J, the gap between germline ends came to 10 bases. CDR3 length equals 14 residues. Germline CDR1 reads SGHTA; CDR2 reads FQGNSA. The CDR3 coding sequence is TGTGCCAGCAGCTTAGGGGCAGGGTCAGAGACCCAGTACTTC. Translation gives CASSLGAGSETQYF.

The J gene is TRBJ1-1, the V gene TRBV20-1; tentative D call: TRBD1 (5 bases). CDR3 length equals 11 residues. Trimming took 3 bases from V and 5 from J, leaving 7 bases between them. Germline lookup yields CDR1 DFQATT and CDR2 SNEGSKA (reference sequence). The CDR3 reads CSARGGTEAFF. The CDR3 DNA sequence: TGCAGTGCTAGGGGGGGGACTGAAGCTTTCTTT.

This rearrangement joins TRBV5-1 to TRBJ2-2; the match to TRBD1 covers 7 bases. J was trimmed by 2 bases and V by 7 bases; bases with no gene match: 8. Germline assignment: CDR1 SGHRS and CDR2 YFSETQ. The CDR3 spans 15 residues. The CDR3 protein is CASVVGQANTGELFF. CDR3 nucleotide sequence: TGCGCCAGCGTGGTAGGACAGGCAAACACCGGGGAGCTGTTTTTT.

V usage is TRBV7-9 and J usage is TRBJ1-2, with a weak D call TRBD1 (5 bases). Trimming pared 6 bases from V and 0 bases from J, leaving 8 bases between. Germline V gene lookup returns CDR1 SEHNR and CDR2 FQNEAQ (reference sequence). CDR3 length equals 13 residues. The CDR3 is CASRPTANYGYTF. As DNA, the CDR3 is TGTGCCAGCAGACCGACAGCTAACTATGGCTACACCTTC. The entire variable domain, with the rest obtained from reference TRBV7-9 and TRBJ1-2, is as follows: DTGVSQNPRHKITKRGQNVTFRCDPISEHNRLYWYRQTLGQGPEFLTYFQNEAQLEKSRLLSDRFSAERPKGSFSTLEIQRTEQGDSAMYLCASRPTANYGYTFGSGTRLTVV.

The chain recombines TRBV6-2 or TRBV6-3 with TRBJ2-2, with 7 bases matching TRBD1. Trimming took 0 bases from V and 4 from J; bases not matched to a gene: 2. The CDR3 runs 15 residues. Germline V CDR1 and CDR2: MNHEY, SVGEGT. In DNA form, the CDR3 reads TGTGCCAGCAGTTACTCAGGGGGCGCCACCGGGGAGCTGTTTTTT. Its translation is CASSYSGGATGELFF.

As DNA, the CDR3 is TGTGCCAGCAGCTTGGCCTTCCGACTAGTGATTGAGGAGGAGACCCAGTACTTC. Its protein is CASSLAFRLVIEEETQYF. The gene calls are TRBV5-6 and TRBJ2-5; weak D call: TRBD2 (6 bases). Trimming removed 0 bases from V and 5 bases from J, with 23 bases in between. The CDR3 has 18 residues. From germline, CDR1 is SGHDT and CDR2 YYEEEE.

V is TRBV24-1 and J is TRBJ2-1, with TRBD2 identical over 16 bases. Trimming cost V 3 bases and J 0 bases; bases outside gene matches: 4. CDR3 length equals 19 residues. Looked up from germline, CDR1 is KGHDR and CDR2 is SFDVKD. For the CDR3, the DNA is TGTGCCACCAGTGATGGGGGACTAGCGGGGGGGACCTCCTACAATGAGCAGTTCTTC. As protein: CATSDGGLAGGTSYNEQFF.

This chain links TRBV19 with TRBJ2-7; 7 bases fit TRBD2. In germline, CDR1 is LNHDA, CDR2 SQIVND (reference sequence). The CDR3 is 14 amino acids. V was clipped by 5 bases and J by 2 bases; unmatched bases: 6. The CDR3 nucleotides read TGTGCCAGTAGTTTCGGACTAGGACCCTACGAGCAGTACTTC. Residues: CASSFGLGPYEQYF.

CDR3 coding DNA: TGTGCCAGCAGTTACTCGCCAGGGGGCGCTGAAAAACTGTTTTTT. This translates into CASSYSPGGAEKLFF. This chain connects TRBV6-5 to TRBJ1-4; TRBD1 aligns across 8 bases. CDR1 is MNHEY and CDR2 is SVGAGI in the germline V gene. After removal of 0 bases from V and 7 bases from J, the junction contained 4 bases not matched to a gene. This CDR3 contains 15 residues.

The V call is TRBV6-2 or TRBV6-3, the J call TRBJ1-2; no definite D call. Trimming removed 0 bases from V and 7 bases from J, with 15 bases in between. Germline V gene lookup returns CDR1 MNHEY and CDR2 SVGEGT. The CDR3 runs to 15 residues. Here the CDR3 DNA reads TGTGCCAGCAGTTACTCAGCCAGCGCAGACGGTGGCTACACCTTC. It is translated as CASSYSASADGGYTF.

The chain links TRBV25-1 to TRBJ1-1; D is uncertain. Germline CDR1 reads MGHDK; CDR2 reads SYGVNS. CDR3 length equals 13 residues. The germline V and J ends were trimmed by 8 bases and 4 bases, with 14 bases remaining between them. CDR3 protein: CASVGGVSTEAFF. In nucleotides, the CDR3 is TGTGCCAGCGTCGGAGGTGTAAGCACTGAAGCTTTCTTT.

The chain couples TRBV6-5 to TRBJ1-4; 10 positions match TRBD1. The CDR3 is 14 residues long. The V gene's germline CDR1 is MNHEY and CDR2 SVGAGI. V lost 4 bases and J lost 8; bases outside the gene matches: 4. CDR3 bases: TGTGCCAGCAGTTGGGACAGGGGAGGGGAAAAACTGTTTTTT. It specifies CASSWDRGGEKLFF.

The chain is built from TRBV7-2 and TRBJ1-1; 11 bases align to TRBD1. This CDR3 is 16 amino acids long. J gave up 11 bases and V 3 bases, and 14 bases lay outside the gene matches. Germline V gene sequence: CDR1 SGHTA, CDR2 FQGNSA. CDR3 in amino acids: CASSLPPGQGELGAFF. The CDR3 DNA is TGTGCCAGCAGCTTGCCCCCGGGACAGGGGGAGTTAGGGGCTTTCTTT.

The chain has TRBV6-1 and TRBJ1-1, with TRBD1 as a possible D gene (6 bases). Deletions cut 7 bases from V and 8 bases from J, with 23 bases between. The CDR3 covers 15 residues. Germline V gene sequence: CDR1 MNHNS, CDR2 SASEGT. CDR3 DNA sequence: TGTGCCAGCACACCCGGGCGGGGGGCGTTAGGAGAAGCTTTCTTT. It yields the protein CASTPGRGALGEAFF.

This clone was recorded only once. The V gene is TRBV18, the J gene TRBJ1-1, with D possibly matching TRBD1 (6 bases). V was clipped by 10 bases and J by 6 bases, with 18 bases between them. The CDR3 is made up of 13 amino acids. Germline V CDR1 and CDR2: KGHSH, LQKENI. Here the CDR3 DNA reads TGTGCCACCCGGGGGGCGCAGAGGTCTGAAGCTTTCTTT. Translated, it gives CATRGAQRSEAFF.

This clone was seen a few times. The gene calls are TRBV7-2 and TRBJ2-7, with 12 bases aligning to TRBD2. Unmatched junction bases numbered 6, after V lost 1 base and J lost 2 bases. The CDR3 contains 17 residues. The germline CDR1 and CDR2 sequences are SGHTA and FQGNSA. Here the CDR3 DNA reads TGTGCCAGCAGCTTAGTGGCTAGCGGGGGGGCCGCCTACGAGCAGTACTTC. This encodes CASSLVASGGAAYEQYF.

The V gene is TRBV6-6, the J gene TRBJ2-1; TRBD2 matches at 10 bases. J gave up 4 bases and V 7 bases, and 4 bases lay outside the gene matches. Per germline, CDR1 MNHNY and CDR2 SVGAGI (reference sequence). This CDR3 has 14 amino acids. CDR3 sequence (DNA): TGTGCCAGCAACGGACTAGCGGTATACAATGAGCAGTTCTTC. Protein product: CASNGLAVYNEQFF.

The V and J genes are TRBV4-3 and TRBJ1-4; possibly TRBD1 for D (6 bases). The length of the CDR3 is 17 residues. Trimming left V 1 base short and J 8 bases short, with 20 bases between. Germline V gene data show CDR1 as LGHNA and CDR2 as YSLEER. The CDR3 DNA follows: TGCGCCAGCAGCCAAGGAGACTCACAGGGTCTCCGGGAAAAACTGTTTTTT. Amino acid sequence: CASSQGDSQGLREKLFF.

The chain uses TRBV7-6 and TRBJ2-7; TRBD2 matches at 8 bases. The germline V gene has CDR1 SGHVS and CDR2 FNYEAQ. The J segment lost 3 bases and the V segment lost 3 bases, leaving 28 bases of the junction unmatched. The CDR3 is made up of 22 amino acids. CDR3 amino acids: CASSFILGDGGGTKQNLYEQYF. The CDR3 DNA follows: TGTGCCAGCAGCTTCATATTGGGGGATGGCGGGGGGACCAAGCAGAACCTCTACGAGCAGTACTTC.

CDR3 residues: CASSQVSGQGAFF. The CDR3 coding sequence is TGTGCCAGCAGCCAAGTCTCGGGACAGGGGGCTTTCTTT. The rearrangement links TRBV14 to TRBJ1-1, with TRBD1 identical over 10 bases. Germline CDR1 and CDR2: SGHDN and FVKESK. CDR3 length equals 13 residues. J gave up 11 bases and V 1 base, and 4 bases lay outside the gene matches.

The V and J genes are TRBV11-3 and TRBJ2-3; D is possibly TRBD1 (5 bases). V shed 5 bases and J shed 3 bases, with 9 bases lying between them. The CDR3 is 13 residues long. Germline V gives CDR1 SGHNT, CDR2 YENEEA. CDR3 DNA sequence: TGTGCCAGCAGCACGTCAGGGACAGATACGCAGTATTTT. This gives the protein CASSTSGTDTQYF.

The genes are TRBV7-3 and TRBJ1-6, with 7 positions matching TRBD1. Germline assignment: CDR1 SGHTA and CDR2 FQGTGA. The CDR3 extends over 14 amino acids. The junction had 6 bases not matched to a gene; V was cut back by 6 bases and J by 7 bases. CDR3 DNA: TGTGCCAGCAGTTCCGGGACAGACAATTCACCCCTCCACTTT. Amino acids: CASSSGTDNSPLHF.

This chain joins TRBV6-2 or TRBV6-3 and TRBJ2-2, with 7 bases fitting TRBD1. Looked up from germline, CDR1 is MNHEY and CDR2 is SVGEGT. This CDR3 has 14 residues. The V gene end was trimmed by 5 bases and the J gene end by 3 bases; junction bases not matched to a gene: 3. As DNA, the CDR3 is TGTGCCAGCAGTCCGCAGGGGGACACCGGGGAGCTGTTTTTT. The encoded protein is CASSPQGDTGELFF.